The 18 T cell receptor beta chains below come from one sample, sequenced in a study of glioma-infiltrating T cells. TCR alpha and beta CDR3 regions were amplified from RNA using iRepertoire nested multiplex PCR. TCRdb re-derived calls from the multiplex PCR reads in MiXCR, one entry per CDR3 protein. The sample holds about 89,000 distinct CDR3 sequences, 20% to 25% seen once. The sequencing input was glioma tissue, nonneoplastic brain tissue, or PBMCs (not recorded which). These receptors originate from a human donor with low-grade glioma or glioblastoma, undergoing nonglioma brain surgery, or in good health (not recorded which).

About this clonotype: A single base separates this from a much larger clone, so it may be a read error. The chain carries TRBV19 and TRBJ1-5; D is possibly TRBD1 (6 bases). The CDR3 spans 16 residues. From germline, CDR1 is LNHDA and CDR2 SQIVND (reference sequence). V shed 3 bases and J shed 1 base, with 13 bases lying between them. CDR3: CASSMGQGRSNQPQHF. As DNA, the CDR3 is TGTGCCAGTAGTATGGGGCAGGGGAGAAGCAATCAGCCCCAGCATTTT.

This clonotype showed up many times. V and J are TRBV6-1 and TRBJ1-1; weak D call: TRBD1 (6 bases). V lost 7 bases and J lost 6, with 18 bases in between. The CDR3 spans 14 residues. The germline V gene encodes CDR1 MNHNS and CDR2 SASEGT. CDR3 sequence reads: CASTTGQGKAEAFF. The CDR3 DNA reads as TGTGCCAGCACCACAGGGCAGGGAAAGGCTGAAGCTTTCTTT.

This clonotype was picked up many times. The chain couples TRBV20-1 to TRBJ2-7; D is unclear. The ends were cut back, 3 bases at V and 4 bases at J, with 13 bases in the middle. The germline V gene has CDR1 DFQATT and CDR2 SNEGSKA (reference sequence). The CDR3 length is 13 residues. The CDR3 protein is CSARSALNYEQYF. CDR3 coding DNA: TGCAGTGCTAGGAGCGCTCTCAATTACGAGCAGTACTTC.

This chain links TRBV7-9 with TRBJ1-2; 7 bases agree with TRBD1. Germline CDR1 reads SEHNR; CDR2 reads FQNEAQ (reference sequence). This CDR3 contains 15 residues. The J segment lost 6 bases and the V segment lost 7 bases, leaving 14 bases of the junction unmatched. The CDR3 DNA reads as TGTGCCAGCATCCCTCAGGGCAGGGGGAGTAATGGCTACACCTTC. Translation: CASIPQGRGSNGYTF.

V is TRBV5-1 and J is TRBJ2-7; D is uncertain. V shed 4 bases and J shed 1 base, with 15 bases lying between them. Germline V gene sequence: CDR1 SGHRS, CDR2 YFSETQ. This CDR3 has 15 residues. The CDR3 region is CASSRSTGRSYEQYF. For the CDR3, the DNA is TGCGCCAGCAGCCGATCTACCGGGCGATCCTACGAGCAGTACTTC.

This clonotype occurred many times. The chain joins TRBV11-1 to TRBJ2-1; 10 bases align to TRBD2. The CDR3 is 16 amino acids. Germline-derived CDR1 and CDR2 are SGHAT and FQDESV (reference sequence). The V segment lost 2 bases and the J segment 3 bases; nucleotides outside the gene matches: 4. The chain's CDR3 is CASSLKLAGFYNEQFF. The CDR3 region has the DNA TGTGCCAGCAGCTTAAAACTAGCGGGGTTCTACAATGAGCAGTTCTTC.

This clonotype was detected many times. The genes are TRBV6-2 or TRBV6-3 and TRBJ1-2; 12 bases map to TRBD1. V dropped 2 bases and J dropped 4; count of bases not matched to a gene: 8. This CDR3 spans 17 amino acids. CDR1 is MNHEY, CDR2 SVGEGT, per germline. The CDR3 DNA reads as TGTGCCAGCAGTTACCCGGGACAGGGGGCTACCCTCTATGGCTACACCTTC. The encoded protein is CASSYPGQGATLYGYTF.

This clonotype was seen ten or more times. The rearrangement links TRBV7-7 to TRBJ2-1; TRBD2 is a possible D gene (5 bases). The CDR3 runs 18 residues. Trimming cost V 0 bases and J 3 bases, with 18 bases left between them. Germline loops: CDR1 SSHAT, CDR2 FNYEAQ (reference sequence). The CDR3 region has the DNA TGTGCCAGCAGCTTAGCGCAGTCTCGGAGCGGAAACTACAATGAGCAGTTCTTC. It codes for CASSLAQSRSGNYNEQFF.

This clonotype occurred many times. The CDR3 loop is CSARGTSGRKKYF. DNA for the CDR3: TGCAGTGCTAGAGGGACTAGCGGGCGTAAAAAGTACTTC. The rearrangement links TRBV20-1 to TRBJ2-5; 11 nucleotides align to TRBD2. The V gene end was trimmed by 1 base and the J gene end by 12 bases; junction bases not matched to a gene: 7. Germline CDR1 and CDR2: DFQATT and SNEGSKA (reference sequence). This CDR3 contains 13 residues.

This clonotype was recorded many times. The chain carries TRBV6-1 and TRBJ2-3; 13 nucleotides line up with TRBD2. This CDR3 spans 15 amino acids. From germline, CDR1 is MNHNS and CDR2 SASEGT. V dropped 5 bases and J dropped 6; count of bases not matched to a gene: 5. Here the CDR3 DNA reads TGTGCCAGCAGTCTAACTAGCGGGGGGGCCGATACGCAGTATTTT. It translates to CASSLTSGGADTQYF.

The chain combines TRBV5-1 with TRBJ2-3; D perhaps matches TRBD2 (5 bases). The V end was cut by 4 bases, the J end by 6 bases, with 15 bases between. The CDR3 has 14 amino acids. CDR1 SGHRS and CDR2 YFSETQ come from the germline V gene. CDR3 residues: CASSPSRGPDTQYF. CDR3 nucleotide sequence: TGCGCCAGCAGCCCATCTCGGGGTCCGGATACGCAGTATTTT.

This clonotype came up many times. J is TRBJ2-7 and V is TRBV2; D unresolved. V lost 8 bases and J 0 bases, leaving 11 bases between the germline ends. This CDR3 contains 13 residues. Per the germline V gene, CDR1 is SNHLY and CDR2 is FYNNEI. CDR3: CASGPADSYEQYF. The CDR3 DNA follows: TGTGCCAGCGGGCCAGCAGACTCCTACGAGCAGTACTTC.

This chain links TRBV5-1 with TRBJ2-3; TRBD1 or TRBD2 may be the D gene (6 bases each). The CDR3 extends over 14 amino acids. V lost 3 bases to trimming and J lost 5 bases, with 13 bases between them. Germline-derived CDR1 and CDR2 are SGHRS and YFSETQ. CDR3 coding DNA: TGCGCCAGCAGCTCGACACAGGGAGGAGATACGCAGTATTTT. Its protein product is CASSSTQGGDTQYF.

This clonotype was detected ten times or more. Relative to the germline gene, one junction end is altered; a read error may explain this. The chain combines TRBV6-2 or TRBV6-3 with TRBJ1-2, with TRBD1 as a possible D gene (5 bases). Germline CDR1 reads MNHEY; CDR2 reads SVGEGT. CDR3 length: 13 amino acids. In nucleotides, the CDR3 is TGTGCCAGCAGGCAAGAGGGGAACTATGGCAACACCTTC. Amino acid sequence: CASRQEGNYGNTF.

This clonotype was seen ten or more times. This chain uses TRBV6-1 with TRBJ1-1; D possibly corresponds to TRBD1 (5 bases). V dropped 2 bases and J dropped 1 base, with 11 bases sitting between them. Looked up from germline, CDR1 is MNHNS and CDR2 is SASEGT. The CDR3 totals 15 residues. The CDR3 here is CASSESRRANTEAFF. CDR3 DNA sequence: TGTGCCAGCAGTGAAAGTCGCAGGGCGAACACTGAAGCTTTCTTT.

V usage is TRBV5-1 and J usage is TRBJ2-7; D is uncertain. Trimming left V 2 bases short and J 0 bases short, with 6 bases between. The CDR3 loop spans 13 amino acids. The germline V gene has CDR1 SGHRS and CDR2 YFSETQ. CDR3 in DNA: TGCGCCAGCAGCTTCGCAGGCTCCTACGAGCAGTACTTC. This gives the protein CASSFAGSYEQYF.

The chain recombines TRBV11-2 with TRBJ1-2; 7 bases match TRBD1. The CDR3 has 18 residues. The V segment lost 1 base and the J segment 4 bases; nucleotides outside the gene matches: 15. CDR1 is SGHAT, CDR2 FQNNGV, per germline. The DNA of the CDR3 is TGTGCCAGCAGCTTAGGGACAACCAGGGGGAGGGCGCGCTATGGCTACACCTTC. It yields the protein CASSLGTTRGRARYGYTF.

This clonotype was observed many times. The chain uses TRBV4-2 and TRBJ2-3, with unresolved D. V lost 0 bases and J 0 bases, leaving 10 bases between the germline ends. The CDR3 runs to 16 residues. Germline CDR1 LGHNA, CDR2 YNFKEQ. CDR3 loop: CASSQDGGASTDTQYF. CDR3 nucleotides: TGTGCCAGCAGCCAAGATGGCGGAGCTAGCACAGATACGCAGTATTTT.